This T cell receptor (beta chain) originates from a study of T cell repertoires in cytomegalovirus infection. Study outcomes and limitations: Cumulative frequency (of public TCR beta family members) identified carriers of CMV plus the relevant HLA.

About this clonotype itself: Its antigen is unknown.

TCRdb re-analysed the reads in MiXCR, keeping a single row per CDR3 protein. The table has some 46,000 distinct CDR3 sequences, about a fifth seen once; the top ten hold 50% to 65%. The sequencing here drew on CD8+ T cells from cultured PBMCs, taken from culture after CMV antigen stimulation. This receptor was identified in a human donor in good health (CMV status not recorded). Some clones in this sample may be carry-over from other donors' samples.

This CDR3 is CASNLAGGEQFF. In DNA, the CDR3 is TGTGCCAGCAATTTAGCGGGGGGTGAGCAGTTCTTC. The V gene is TRBV7-9, the J gene TRBJ2-1; 10 bases line up with TRBD2. Germline loops: CDR1 SEHNR, CDR2 FQNEAQ (reference sequence). The CDR3 contains 12 residues. The trim removed 7 bases at V and 9 bases at J, leaving 3 bases unmatched.